The present TCR beta chain was sequenced within a study of blood T cells in healthy people across ages. Overall study: T cells yielded about one barcoded beta molecule per two cells through template switching.

Ten or more counts support this clonotype. Its antigen remains unknown. There are 13 residues in the CDR3. Germline CDR1 MNHEY, CDR2 SVGEGT. With V trimmed by 6 bases and J by 10 bases, 8 bases remained unmatched. A sample-barcoded 5' primer and a J-beta primer mix were used in a second PCR of about 7 to 12 cycles. MiXCR, run by TCRdb on the 5' RACE reads, gives a single entry per CDR3 protein. The table lists about 640,000 distinct CDR3 sequences, approximately 30% of them singletons, with 15% to 18% in the top ten. Study-wide points: Any changes in expanded clonotypes were possibly confounded, as donor CMV status remained unknown.

The J gene is TRBJ1-2, the V gene TRBV6-2 or TRBV6-3, with TRBD1 matching 10 bases. This sequence was found in a woman at least 80 years old in good health. Sequencing used blood. In nucleotides, the CDR3 is TGTGCCAGCAGAGACGGGACAGGGGACGACTACACCTTC. It codes for CASRDGTGDDYTF.